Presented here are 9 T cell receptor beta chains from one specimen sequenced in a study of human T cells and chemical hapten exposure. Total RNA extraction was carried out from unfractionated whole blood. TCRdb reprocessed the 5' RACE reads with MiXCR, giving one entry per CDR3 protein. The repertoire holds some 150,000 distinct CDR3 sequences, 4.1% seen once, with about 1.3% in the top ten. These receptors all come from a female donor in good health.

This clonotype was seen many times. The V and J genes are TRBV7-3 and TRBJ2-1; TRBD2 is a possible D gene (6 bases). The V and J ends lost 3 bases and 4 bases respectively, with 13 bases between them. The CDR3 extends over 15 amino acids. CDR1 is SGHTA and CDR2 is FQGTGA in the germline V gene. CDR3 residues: CASSLLAVSYNEQFF. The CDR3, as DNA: TGTGCCAGCAGCTTGTTAGCGGTGAGTTACAATGAGCAGTTCTTC.

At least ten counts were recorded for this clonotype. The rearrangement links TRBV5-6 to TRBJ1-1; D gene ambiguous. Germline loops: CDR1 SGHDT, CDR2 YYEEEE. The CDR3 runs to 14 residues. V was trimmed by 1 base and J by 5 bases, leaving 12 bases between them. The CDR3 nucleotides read TGTGCCAGCAGCTTGATGACGGGCGCGACTGAAGCTTTCTTT. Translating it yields CASSLMTGATEAFF.

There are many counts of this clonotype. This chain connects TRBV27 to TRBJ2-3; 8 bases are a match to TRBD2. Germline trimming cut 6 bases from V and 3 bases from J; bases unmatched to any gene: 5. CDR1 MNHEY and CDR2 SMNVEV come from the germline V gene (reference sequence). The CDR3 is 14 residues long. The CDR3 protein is CASSKGLGTDTQYF. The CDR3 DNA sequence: TGTGCCAGCAGCAAGGGACTAGGGACAGATACGCAGTATTTT.

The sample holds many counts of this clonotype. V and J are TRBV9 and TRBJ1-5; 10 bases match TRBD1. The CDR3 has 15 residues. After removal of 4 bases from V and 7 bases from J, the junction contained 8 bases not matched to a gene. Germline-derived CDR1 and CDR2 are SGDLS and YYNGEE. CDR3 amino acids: CASSSSTGGSQPQHF. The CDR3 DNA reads TGTGCCAGCAGCTCTTCGACAGGGGGCAGCCAGCCCCAGCATTTT.

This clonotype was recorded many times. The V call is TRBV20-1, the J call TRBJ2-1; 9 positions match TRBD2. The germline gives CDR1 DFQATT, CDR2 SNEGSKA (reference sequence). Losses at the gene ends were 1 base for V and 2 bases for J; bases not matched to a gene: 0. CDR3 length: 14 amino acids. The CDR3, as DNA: TGCAGTGCTAGAGTAGCGGGGGCCTACAATGAGCAGTTCTTC. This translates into CSARVAGAYNEQFF.

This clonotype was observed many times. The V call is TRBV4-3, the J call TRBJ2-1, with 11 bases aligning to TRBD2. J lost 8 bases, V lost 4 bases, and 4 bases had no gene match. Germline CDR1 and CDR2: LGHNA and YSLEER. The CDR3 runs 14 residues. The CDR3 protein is CASSRSGGAYEQFF. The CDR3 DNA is TGCGCCAGCAGCCGTAGCGGGGGGGCTTATGAGCAGTTCTTC.

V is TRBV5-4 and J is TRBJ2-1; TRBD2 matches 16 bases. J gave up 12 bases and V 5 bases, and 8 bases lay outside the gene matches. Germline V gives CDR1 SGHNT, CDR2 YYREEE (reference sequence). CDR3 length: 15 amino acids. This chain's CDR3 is CASSPGTSGGAVQFF. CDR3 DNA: TGTGCCAGCAGTCCCGGGACTAGCGGGGGGGCCGTGCAGTTCTTC. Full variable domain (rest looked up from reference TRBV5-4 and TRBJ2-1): ETGVTQSPTHLIKTRGQQVTLRCSSQSGHNTVSWYQQALGQGPQFIFQYYREEENGRGNFPPRFSGLQFPNYSSELNVNALELDDSALYLCASSPGTSGGAVQFFGPGTRLTVL.

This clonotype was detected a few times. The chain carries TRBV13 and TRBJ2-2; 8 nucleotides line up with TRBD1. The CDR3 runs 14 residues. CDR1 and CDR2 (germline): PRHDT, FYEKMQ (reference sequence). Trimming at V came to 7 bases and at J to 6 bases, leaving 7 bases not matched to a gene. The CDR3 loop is CASKSTGGPGELFF. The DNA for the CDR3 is TGTGCCAGCAAATCCACAGGGGGACCCGGGGAGCTGTTTTTT.

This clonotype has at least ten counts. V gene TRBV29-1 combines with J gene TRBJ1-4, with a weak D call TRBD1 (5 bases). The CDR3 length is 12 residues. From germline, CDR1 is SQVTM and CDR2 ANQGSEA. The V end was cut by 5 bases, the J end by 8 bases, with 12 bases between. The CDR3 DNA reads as TGCAGCGTTCAGGGAAGGAACGAAAAACTGTTTTTT. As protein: CSVQGRNEKLFF.